This T cell receptor (beta chain) was identified in a study of cytomegalovirus exposure and HLA in healthy donors. Measured with immunoSEQ multiplex PCR; TCRdb has only the in-frame clones, and not every one. The data show about 200,000 clones, with approximately 78% seen just once and around 1.2% held by the top ten. Of note for this clone: Antigen: not known.

Study results and limitations: Specificity for CMV antigens was confirmed in vitro for a few of the CMV-associated chains.

Sequences were obtained from PBMCs. The TCR originated in a woman between 25 and 40 years old in good health and CMV-seronegative.

In nucleotides, the CDR3 is TGTGCCAGCAGTGTGTCAGGTCCTTCCTACGAGCAGTACTTC. Translated, it gives CASSVSGPSYEQYF. The rearrangement links TRBV25-1 to TRBJ2-7; D gene ambiguous. Trimming left V 4 bases short and J 1 base short, with 11 bases between. Per germline, CDR1 MGHDK and CDR2 SYGVNS. The CDR3 is made up of 14 amino acids.